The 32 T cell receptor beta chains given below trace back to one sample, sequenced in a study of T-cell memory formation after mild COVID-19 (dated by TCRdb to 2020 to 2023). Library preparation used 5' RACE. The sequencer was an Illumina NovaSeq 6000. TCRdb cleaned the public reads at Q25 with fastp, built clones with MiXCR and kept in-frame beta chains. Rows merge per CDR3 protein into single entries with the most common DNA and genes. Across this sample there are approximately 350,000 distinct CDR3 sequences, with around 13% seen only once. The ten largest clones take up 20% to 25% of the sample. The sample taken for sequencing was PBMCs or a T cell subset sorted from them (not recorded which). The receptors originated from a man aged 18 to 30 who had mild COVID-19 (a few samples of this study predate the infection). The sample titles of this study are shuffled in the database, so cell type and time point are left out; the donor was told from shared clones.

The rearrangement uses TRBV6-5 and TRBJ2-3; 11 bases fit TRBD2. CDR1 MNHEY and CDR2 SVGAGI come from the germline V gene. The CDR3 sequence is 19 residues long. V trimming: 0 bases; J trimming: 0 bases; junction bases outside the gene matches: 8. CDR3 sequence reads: CASSYSSLAGGLSTDTQYF. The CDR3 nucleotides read TGTGCCAGCAGTTACTCGAGTCTAGCGGGGGGCCTTAGCACAGATACGCAGTATTTT.

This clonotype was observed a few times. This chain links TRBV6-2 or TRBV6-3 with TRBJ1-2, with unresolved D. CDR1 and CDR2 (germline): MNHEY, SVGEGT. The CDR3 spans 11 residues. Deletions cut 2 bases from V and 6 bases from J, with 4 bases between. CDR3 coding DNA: TGTGCCAGCAGTTACAGGCATGGCTACACCTTC. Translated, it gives CASSYRHGYTF.

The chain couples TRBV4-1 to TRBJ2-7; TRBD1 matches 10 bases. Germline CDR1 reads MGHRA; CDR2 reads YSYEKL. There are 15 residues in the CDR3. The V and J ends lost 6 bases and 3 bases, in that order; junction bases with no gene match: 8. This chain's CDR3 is CASRFRDRGYYEQYF. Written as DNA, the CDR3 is TGCGCCAGCAGATTCCGGGACAGGGGATACTACGAGCAGTACTTC.

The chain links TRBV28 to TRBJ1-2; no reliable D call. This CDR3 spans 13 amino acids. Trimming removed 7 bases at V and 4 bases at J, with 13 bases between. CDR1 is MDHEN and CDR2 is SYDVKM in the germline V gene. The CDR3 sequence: CASTLRGAYGYTF. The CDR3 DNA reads TGTGCCAGCACCCTTCGGGGAGCCTATGGCTACACCTTC.

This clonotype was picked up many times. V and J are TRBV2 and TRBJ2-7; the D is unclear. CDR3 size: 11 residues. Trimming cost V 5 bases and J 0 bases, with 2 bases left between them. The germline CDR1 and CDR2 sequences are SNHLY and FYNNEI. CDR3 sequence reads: CASSYSYEQYV. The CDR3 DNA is TGTGCCAGCAGTTACTCCTACGAGCAGTACGTC.

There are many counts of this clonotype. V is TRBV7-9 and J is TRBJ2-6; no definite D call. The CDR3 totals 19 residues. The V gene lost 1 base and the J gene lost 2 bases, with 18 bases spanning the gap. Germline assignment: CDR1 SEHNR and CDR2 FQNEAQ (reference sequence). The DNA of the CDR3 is TGTGCCAGCAGCTTAGGATCGGTGACTCCACGCGCTGGGGCCAACGTCCTGACTTTC. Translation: CASSLGSVTPRAGANVLTF.

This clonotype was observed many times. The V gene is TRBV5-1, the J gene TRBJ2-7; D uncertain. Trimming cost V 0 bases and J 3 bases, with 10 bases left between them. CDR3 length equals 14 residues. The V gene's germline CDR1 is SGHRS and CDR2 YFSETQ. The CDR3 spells CASSLAGGVYEQYF. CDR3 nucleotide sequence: TGCGCCAGCAGCTTGGCCGGTGGGGTCTACGAGCAGTACTTC. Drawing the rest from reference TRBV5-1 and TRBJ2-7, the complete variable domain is KAGVTQTPRYLIKTRGQQVTLSCSPISGHRSVSWYQQTPGQGLQFLFEYFSETQRNKGNFPGRFSGRQFSNSRSEMNVSTLELGDSALYLCASSLAGGVYEQYFGPGTRLTVT.

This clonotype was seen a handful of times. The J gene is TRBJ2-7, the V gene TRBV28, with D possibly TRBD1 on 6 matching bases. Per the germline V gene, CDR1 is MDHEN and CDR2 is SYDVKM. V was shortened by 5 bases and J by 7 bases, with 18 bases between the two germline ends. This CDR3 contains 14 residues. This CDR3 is CASSQSTGFEEQYV. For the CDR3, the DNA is TGTGCCAGCAGTCAATCGACAGGCTTTGAGGAGCAGTACGTC.

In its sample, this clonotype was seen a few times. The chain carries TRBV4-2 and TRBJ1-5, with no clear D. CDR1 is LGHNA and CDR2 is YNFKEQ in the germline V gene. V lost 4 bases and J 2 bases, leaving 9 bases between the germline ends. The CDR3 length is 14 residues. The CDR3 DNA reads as TGTGCCAGCAGCCCCCCCGACGGCAATCAGCCCCAGCATTTT. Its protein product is CASSPPDGNQPQHF.

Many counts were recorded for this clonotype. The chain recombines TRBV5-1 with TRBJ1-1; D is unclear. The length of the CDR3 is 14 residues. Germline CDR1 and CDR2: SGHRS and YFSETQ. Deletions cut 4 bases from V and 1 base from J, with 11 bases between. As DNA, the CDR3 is TGCGCCAGCAGCCCCCGACCCCGGAACACTGAAGCTTTCTTT. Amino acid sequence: CASSPRPRNTEAFF.

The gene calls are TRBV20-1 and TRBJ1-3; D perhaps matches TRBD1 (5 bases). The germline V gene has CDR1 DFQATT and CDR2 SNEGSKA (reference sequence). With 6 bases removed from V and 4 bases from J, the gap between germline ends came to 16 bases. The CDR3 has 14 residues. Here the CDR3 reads CSAGVPLSGNTIYF. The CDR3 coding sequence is TGCAGTGCGGGGGTTCCACTATCGGGAAACACCATATATTTT.

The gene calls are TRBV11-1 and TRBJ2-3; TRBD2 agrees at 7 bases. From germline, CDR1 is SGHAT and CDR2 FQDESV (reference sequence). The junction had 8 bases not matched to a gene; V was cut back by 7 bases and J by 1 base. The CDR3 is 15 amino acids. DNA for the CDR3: TGTGCCAGCATCCCCGGGACTACCGGCACAGATACGCAGTATTTT. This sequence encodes CASIPGTTGTDTQYF.

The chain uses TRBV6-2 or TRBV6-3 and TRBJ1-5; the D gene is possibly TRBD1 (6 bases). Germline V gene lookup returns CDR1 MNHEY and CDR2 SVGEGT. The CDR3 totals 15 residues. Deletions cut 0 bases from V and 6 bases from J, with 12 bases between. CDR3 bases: TGTGCCAGCAGTTACTCTCGACAGGTCCGTCAGCCCCAGCATTTT. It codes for CASSYSRQVRQPQHF.

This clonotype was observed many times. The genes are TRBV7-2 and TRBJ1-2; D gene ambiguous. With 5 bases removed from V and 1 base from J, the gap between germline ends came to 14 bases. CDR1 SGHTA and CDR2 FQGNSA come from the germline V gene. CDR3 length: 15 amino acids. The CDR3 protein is CASSPPSAFNYGYTF. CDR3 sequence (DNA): TGTGCCAGCAGCCCGCCTTCAGCGTTTAACTATGGCTACACCTTC.

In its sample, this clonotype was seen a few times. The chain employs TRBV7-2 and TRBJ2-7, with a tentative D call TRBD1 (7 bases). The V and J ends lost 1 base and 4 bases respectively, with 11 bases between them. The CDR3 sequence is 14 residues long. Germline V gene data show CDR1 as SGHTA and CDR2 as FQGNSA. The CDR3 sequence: CASSLGRGHYEQYF. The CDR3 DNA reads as TGTGCCAGCAGCTTAGGGAGGGGGCATTACGAGCAGTACTTC. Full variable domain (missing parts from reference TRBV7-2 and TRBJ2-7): GAGVSQSPSNKVTEKGKDVELRCDPISGHTALYWYRQSLGQGLEFLIYFQGNSAPDKSGLPSDRFSAERTGGSVSTLTIQRTQQEDSAVYLCASSLGRGHYEQYFGPGTRLTVT.

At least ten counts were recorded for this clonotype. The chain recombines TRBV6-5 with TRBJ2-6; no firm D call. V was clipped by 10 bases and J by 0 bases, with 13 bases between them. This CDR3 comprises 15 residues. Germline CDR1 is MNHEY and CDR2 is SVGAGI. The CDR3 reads CATCRHFSGANVLTF. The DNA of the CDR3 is TGTGCCACTTGCAGACACTTCTCTGGGGCCAACGTCCTGACTTTC.

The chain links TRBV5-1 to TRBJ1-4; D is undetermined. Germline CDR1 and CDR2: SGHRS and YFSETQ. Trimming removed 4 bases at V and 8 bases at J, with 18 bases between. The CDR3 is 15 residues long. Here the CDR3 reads CASSDSRSGGEKLFF. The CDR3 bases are TGCGCCAGCAGCGATTCTAGGTCGGGCGGGGAAAAACTGTTTTTT.

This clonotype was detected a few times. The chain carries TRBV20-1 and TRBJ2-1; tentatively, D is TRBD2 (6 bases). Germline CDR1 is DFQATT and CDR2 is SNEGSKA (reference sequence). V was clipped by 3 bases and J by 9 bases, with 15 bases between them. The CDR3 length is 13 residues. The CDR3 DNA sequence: TGCAGTGCTAGCGGACTAAAAGACGGTGAGCAGTTCTTC. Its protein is CSASGLKDGEQFF.

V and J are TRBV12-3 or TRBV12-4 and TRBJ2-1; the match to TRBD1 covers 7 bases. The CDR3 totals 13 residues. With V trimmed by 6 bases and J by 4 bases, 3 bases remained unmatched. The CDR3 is CASRGRGYNEQFF. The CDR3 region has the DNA TGTGCCAGCAGGGGCAGGGGGTACAATGAGCAGTTCTTC.

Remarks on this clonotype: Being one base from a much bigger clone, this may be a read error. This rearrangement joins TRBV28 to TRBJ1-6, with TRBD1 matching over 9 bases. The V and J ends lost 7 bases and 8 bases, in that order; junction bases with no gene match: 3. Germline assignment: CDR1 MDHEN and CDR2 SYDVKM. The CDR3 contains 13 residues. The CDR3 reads CASTRQGDSPLHF. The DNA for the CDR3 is TGTGCCAGCACCCGACAGGGGGATTCACCCCTCCACTTT.

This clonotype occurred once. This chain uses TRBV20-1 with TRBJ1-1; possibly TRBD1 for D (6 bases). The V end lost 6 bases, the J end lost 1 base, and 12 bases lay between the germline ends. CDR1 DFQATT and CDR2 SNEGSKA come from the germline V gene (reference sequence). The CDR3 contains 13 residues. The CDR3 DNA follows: TGCAGTGCAACAGGGTGGAAGAACACTGAAGCTTTCTTT. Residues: CSATGWKNTEAFF.

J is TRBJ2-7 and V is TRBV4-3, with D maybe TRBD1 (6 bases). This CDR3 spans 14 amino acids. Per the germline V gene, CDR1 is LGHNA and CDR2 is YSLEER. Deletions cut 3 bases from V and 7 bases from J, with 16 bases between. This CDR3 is CASSQETGSGEQYF. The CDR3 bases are TGCGCCAGCAGCCAGGAAACAGGGTCTGGTGAGCAGTACTTC.

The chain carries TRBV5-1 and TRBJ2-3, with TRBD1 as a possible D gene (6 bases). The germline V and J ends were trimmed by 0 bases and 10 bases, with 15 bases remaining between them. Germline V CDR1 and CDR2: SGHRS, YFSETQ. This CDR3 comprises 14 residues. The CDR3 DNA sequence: TGCGCCAGCAGCTTGGCGGACAGAGGTTCTGCGCAGTATTTT. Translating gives CASSLADRGSAQYF.

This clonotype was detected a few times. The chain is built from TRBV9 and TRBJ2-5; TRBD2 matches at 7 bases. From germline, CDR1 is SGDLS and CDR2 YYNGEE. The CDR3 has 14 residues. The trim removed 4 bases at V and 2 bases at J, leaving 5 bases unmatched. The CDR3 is CASSPVGLQETQYF. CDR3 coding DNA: TGTGCCAGCAGCCCAGTGGGACTACAAGAGACCCAGTACTTC.

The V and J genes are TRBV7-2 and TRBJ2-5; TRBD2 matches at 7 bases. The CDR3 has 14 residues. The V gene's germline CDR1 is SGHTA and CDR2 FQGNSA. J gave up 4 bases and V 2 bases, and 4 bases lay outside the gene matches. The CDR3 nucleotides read TGTGCCAGCAGCTTAAGGGACTATGTAGAGACCCAGTACTTC. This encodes CASSLRDYVETQYF.

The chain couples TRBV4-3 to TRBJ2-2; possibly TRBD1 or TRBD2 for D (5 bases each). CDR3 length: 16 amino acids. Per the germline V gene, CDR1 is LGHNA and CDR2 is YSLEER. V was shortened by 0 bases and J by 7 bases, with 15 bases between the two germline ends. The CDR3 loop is CASSQDWGIWGGELFF. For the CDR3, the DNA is TGCGCCAGCAGCCAAGACTGGGGGATCTGGGGCGGGGAGCTGTTTTTT.

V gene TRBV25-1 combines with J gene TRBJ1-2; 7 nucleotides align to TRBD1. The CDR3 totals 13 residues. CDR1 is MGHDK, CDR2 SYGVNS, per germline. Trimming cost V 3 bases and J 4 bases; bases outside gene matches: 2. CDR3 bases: TGTGCCAGCAGTGAGGGGACAGCCTATGGCTACACCTTC. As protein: CASSEGTAYGYTF.

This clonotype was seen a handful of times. CDR3 protein: CASSPSGLATDTQYF. CDR3 nucleotides: TGTGCCAGCAGCCCATCGGGACTAGCCACAGATACGCAGTATTTT. This chain joins TRBV9 and TRBJ2-3; 9 nucleotides agree with TRBD2. J was trimmed by 2 bases and V by 4 bases; bases with no gene match: 5. CDR3 length equals 15 residues. The V gene's germline CDR1 is SGDLS and CDR2 YYNGEE.

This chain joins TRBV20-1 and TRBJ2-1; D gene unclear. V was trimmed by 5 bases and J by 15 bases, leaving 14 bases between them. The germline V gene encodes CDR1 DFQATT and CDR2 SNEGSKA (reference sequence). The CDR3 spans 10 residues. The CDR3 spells CSAPARRAFF. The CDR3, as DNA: TGCAGTGCTCCAGCACGTAGGGCGTTCTTC.

CDR3 loop: CASSHQGPRTQETQYF. The CDR3 DNA sequence: TGCGCCAGCAGCCATCAGGGACCCCGGACGCAGGAGACCCAGTACTTC. The gene calls are TRBV5-1 and TRBJ2-5, with D tentatively TRBD1 or TRBD2 (5 bases each). V was cut by 4 bases and J by 5 bases, with 21 bases left in between. The CDR3 has 16 amino acids. From germline, CDR1 is SGHRS and CDR2 YFSETQ.

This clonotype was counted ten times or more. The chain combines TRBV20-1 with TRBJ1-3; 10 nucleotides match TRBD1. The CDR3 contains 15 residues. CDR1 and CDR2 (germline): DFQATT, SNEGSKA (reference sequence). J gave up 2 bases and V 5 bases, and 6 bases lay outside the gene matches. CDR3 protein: CSALTTGGPGNTIYF. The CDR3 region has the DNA TGCAGTGCTCTGACGACAGGGGGCCCTGGAAACACCATATATTTT.

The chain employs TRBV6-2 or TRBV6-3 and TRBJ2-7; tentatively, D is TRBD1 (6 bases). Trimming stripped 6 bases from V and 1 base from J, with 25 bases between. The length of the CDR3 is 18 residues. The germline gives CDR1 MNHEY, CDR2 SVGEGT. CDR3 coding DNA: TGTGCCAGCAGCCTAAGACAACAGGGCGAACCCTCGTCCTACGAGCAGTACGTC. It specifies CASSLRQQGEPSSYEQYV.